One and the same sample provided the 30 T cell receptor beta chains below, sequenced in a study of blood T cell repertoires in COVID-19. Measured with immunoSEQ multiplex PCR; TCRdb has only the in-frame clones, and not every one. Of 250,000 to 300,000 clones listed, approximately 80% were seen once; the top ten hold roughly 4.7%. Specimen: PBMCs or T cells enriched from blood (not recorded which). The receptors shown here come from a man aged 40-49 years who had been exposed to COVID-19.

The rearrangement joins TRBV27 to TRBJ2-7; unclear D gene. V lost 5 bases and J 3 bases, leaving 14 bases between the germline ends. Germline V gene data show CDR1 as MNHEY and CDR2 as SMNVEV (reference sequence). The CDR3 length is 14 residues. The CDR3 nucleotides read TGTGCCAGCAGTCCTCGCCCGCACAACTACGAGCAGTACTTC. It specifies CASSPRPHNYEQYF.

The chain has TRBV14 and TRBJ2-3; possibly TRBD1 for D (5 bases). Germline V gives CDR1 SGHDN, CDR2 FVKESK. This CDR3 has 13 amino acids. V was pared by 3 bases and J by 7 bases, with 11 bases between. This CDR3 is CASSQAGQNTQYF. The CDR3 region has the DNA TGTGCCAGCAGCCAGGCAGGGCAAAATACGCAGTATTTT.

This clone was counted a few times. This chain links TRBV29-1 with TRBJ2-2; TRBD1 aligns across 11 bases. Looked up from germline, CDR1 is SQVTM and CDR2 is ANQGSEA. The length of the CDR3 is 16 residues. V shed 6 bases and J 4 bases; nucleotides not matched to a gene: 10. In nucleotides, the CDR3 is TGCAGCGTGCCGGGACAGGGGGGTAGTAGCACCGGGGAGCTGTTTTTT. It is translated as CSVPGQGGSSTGELFF.

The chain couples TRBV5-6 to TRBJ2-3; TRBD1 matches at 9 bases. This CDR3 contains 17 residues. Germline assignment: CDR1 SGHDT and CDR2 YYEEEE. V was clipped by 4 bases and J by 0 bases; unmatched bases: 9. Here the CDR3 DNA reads TGTGCCAGCAGCCTTCCGGGACAGGGAACTAGCACAGATACGCAGTATTTT. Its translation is CASSLPGQGTSTDTQYF.

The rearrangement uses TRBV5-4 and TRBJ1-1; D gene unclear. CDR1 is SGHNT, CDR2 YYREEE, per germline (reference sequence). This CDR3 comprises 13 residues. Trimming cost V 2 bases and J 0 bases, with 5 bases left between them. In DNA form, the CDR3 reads TGTGCCAGCAGCTTTCCCATGAACACTGAAGCTTTCTTT. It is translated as CASSFPMNTEAFF. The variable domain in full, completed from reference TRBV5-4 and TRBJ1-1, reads ETGVTQSPTHLIKTRGQQVTLRCSSQSGHNTVSWYQQALGQGPQFIFQYYREEENGRGNFPPRFSGLQFPNYSSELNVNALELDDSALYLCASSFPMNTEAFFGQGTRLTVV.

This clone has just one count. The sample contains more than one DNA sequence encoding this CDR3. The CDR3 reads CASSSDRDSYNEQFF. The CDR3 coding sequence is TGTGCCAGCAGTTCCGACAGGGACTCCTACAATGAGCAGTTCTTC. The chain carries TRBV27 and TRBJ2-1, with 7 bases that match TRBD1. V lost 4 bases, J lost 0 bases, and 3 bases stayed unmatched. The CDR3 sequence is 15 residues long. Germline V gene sequence: CDR1 MNHEY, CDR2 SMNVEV (reference sequence).

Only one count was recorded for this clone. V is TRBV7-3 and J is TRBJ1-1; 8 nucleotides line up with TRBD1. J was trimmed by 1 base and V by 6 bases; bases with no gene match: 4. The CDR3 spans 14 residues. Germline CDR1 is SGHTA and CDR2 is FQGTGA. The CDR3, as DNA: TGTGCCAGCAGAGCCGGGACAGGGAACACTGAAGCTTTCTTT. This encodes CASRAGTGNTEAFF.

CDR3 DNA sequence: TGCAGTGCTGGGACAATAGAGACCCAGTACTTC. Its protein product is CSAGTIETQYF. The chain couples TRBV20-1 to TRBJ2-5; D perhaps matches TRBD1 (6 bases). Germline assignment: CDR1 DFQATT and CDR2 SNEGSKA (reference sequence). V shed 5 bases and J shed 4 bases, with 8 bases lying between them. The CDR3 loop spans 11 amino acids.

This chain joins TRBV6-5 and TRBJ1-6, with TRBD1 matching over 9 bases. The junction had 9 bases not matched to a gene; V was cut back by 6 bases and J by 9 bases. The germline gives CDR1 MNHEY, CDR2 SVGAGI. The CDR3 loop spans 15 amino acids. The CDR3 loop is CASRTGTGLSSPLHF. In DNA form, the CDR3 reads TGTGCCAGCAGAACCGGGACAGGGTTGAGTTCACCCCTCCACTTT.

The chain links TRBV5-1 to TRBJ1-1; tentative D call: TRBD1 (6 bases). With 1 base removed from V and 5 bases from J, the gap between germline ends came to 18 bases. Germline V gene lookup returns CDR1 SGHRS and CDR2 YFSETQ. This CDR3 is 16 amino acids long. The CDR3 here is CASSLLSTGFRTEAFF. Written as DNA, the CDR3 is TGCGCCAGCAGCTTGTTAAGTACAGGGTTCAGGACTGAAGCTTTCTTT.

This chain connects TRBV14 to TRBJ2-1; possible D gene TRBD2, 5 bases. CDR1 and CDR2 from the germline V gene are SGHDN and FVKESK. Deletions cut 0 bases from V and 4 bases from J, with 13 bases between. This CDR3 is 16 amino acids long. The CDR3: CASSQDAGGYYNEQFF. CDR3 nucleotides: TGTGCCAGCAGCCAAGACGCTGGCGGGTATTACAATGAGCAGTTCTTC.

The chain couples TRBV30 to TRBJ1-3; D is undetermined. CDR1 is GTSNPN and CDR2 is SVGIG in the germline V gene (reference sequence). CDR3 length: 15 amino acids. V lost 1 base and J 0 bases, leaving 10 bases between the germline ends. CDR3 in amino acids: CAWSALVNSGNTIYF. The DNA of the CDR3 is TGTGCCTGGAGTGCCCTAGTGAACTCTGGAAACACCATATATTTT.

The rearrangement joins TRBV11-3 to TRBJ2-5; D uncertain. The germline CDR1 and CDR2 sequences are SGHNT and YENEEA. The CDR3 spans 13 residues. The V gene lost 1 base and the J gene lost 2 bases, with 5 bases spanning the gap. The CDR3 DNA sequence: TGTGCCAGCAGCTTAGTCTCGCAAGAGACCCAGTACTTC. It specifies CASSLVSQETQYF.

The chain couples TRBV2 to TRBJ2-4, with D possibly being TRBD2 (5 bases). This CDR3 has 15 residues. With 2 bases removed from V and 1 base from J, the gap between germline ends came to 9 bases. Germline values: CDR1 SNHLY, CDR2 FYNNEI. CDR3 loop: CASSESRGAKNIQYF. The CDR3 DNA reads TGTGCCAGCAGTGAATCTAGAGGGGCCAAAAACATTCAGTACTTC. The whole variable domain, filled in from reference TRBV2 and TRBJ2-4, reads EPEVTQTPSHQVTQMGQEVILRCVPISNHLYFYWYRQILGQKVEFLVSFYNNEISEKSEIFDDQFSVERPDGSNFTLKIRSTKLEDSAMYFCASSESRGAKNIQYFGAGTRLSVL.

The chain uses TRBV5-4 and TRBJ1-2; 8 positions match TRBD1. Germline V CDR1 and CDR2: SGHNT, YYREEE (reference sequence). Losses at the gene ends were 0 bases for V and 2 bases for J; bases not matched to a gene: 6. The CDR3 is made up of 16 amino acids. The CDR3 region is CASSLGGTGLNYGYTF. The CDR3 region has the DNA TGTGCCAGCAGCTTGGGGGGGACAGGACTAAACTATGGCTACACCTTC.

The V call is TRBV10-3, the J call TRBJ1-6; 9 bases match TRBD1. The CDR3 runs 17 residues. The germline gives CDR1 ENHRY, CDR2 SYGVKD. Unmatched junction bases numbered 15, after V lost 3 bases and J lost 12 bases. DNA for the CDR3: TGTGCCATCAGTGAAGCTTCACAACCGGGACAGGGTGTACCCCTCCACTTT. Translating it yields CAISEASQPGQGVPLHF.

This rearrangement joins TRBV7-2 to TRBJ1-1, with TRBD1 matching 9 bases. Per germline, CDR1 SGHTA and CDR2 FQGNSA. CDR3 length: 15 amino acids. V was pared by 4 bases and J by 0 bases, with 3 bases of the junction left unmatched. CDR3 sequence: CASSWGQGMNTEAFF. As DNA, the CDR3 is TGTGCCAGCAGCTGGGGACAGGGCATGAACACTGAAGCTTTCTTT.

CDR3 sequence: CASTHTERQGNTGELFF. The CDR3 DNA reads TGTGCCAGCACACATACCGAAAGACAGGGGAACACCGGGGAGCTGTTTTTT. The chain has TRBV21-1 and TRBJ2-2; the D call of TRBD1 is as the table states it, not checked on the DNA. TRBV21-1 is assigned pseudogene status. The CDR3 covers 17 residues.

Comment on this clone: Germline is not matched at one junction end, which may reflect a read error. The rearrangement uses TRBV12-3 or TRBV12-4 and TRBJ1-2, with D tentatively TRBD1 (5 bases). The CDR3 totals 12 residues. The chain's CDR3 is CASSLGQPSSAF. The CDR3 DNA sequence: TGTGCCAGCAGTTTAGGACAGCCCTCCAGTGCCTTC.

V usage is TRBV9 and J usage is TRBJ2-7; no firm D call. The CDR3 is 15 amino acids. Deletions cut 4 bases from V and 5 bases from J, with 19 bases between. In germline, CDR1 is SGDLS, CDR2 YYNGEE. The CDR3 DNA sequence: TGTGCCAGCAGCACCCGAGACTCACCGCCCCACGAGCAGTACTTC. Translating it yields CASSTRDSPPHEQYF.

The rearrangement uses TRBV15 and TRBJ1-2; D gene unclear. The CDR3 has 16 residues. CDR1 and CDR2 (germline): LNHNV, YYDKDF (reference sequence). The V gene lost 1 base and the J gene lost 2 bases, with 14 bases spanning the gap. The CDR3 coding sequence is TGTGCCACCAGCAGAGCCCTGTTGAGGGAGAACTATGGCTACACCTTC. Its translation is CATSRALLRENYGYTF.

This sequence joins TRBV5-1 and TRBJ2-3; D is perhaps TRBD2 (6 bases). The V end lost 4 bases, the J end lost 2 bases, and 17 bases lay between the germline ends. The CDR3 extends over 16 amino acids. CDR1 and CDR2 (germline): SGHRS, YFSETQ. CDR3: CASSLTGGEFTDTQYF. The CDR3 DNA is TGCGCCAGCAGCCTGACGGGCGGGGAGTTCACAGATACGCAGTATTTT.

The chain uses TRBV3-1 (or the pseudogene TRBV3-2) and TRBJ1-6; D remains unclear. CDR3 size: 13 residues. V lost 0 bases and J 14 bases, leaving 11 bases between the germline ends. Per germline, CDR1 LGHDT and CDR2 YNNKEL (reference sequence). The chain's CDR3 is CASSQDQRLSLHF. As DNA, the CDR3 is TGTGCCAGCAGCCAAGATCAACGGTTGTCCCTCCACTTT.

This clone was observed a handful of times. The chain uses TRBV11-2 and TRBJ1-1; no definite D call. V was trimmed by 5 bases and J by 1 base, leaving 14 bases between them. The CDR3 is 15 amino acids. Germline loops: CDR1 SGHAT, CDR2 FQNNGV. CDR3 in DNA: TGTGCCAGCAGCCCCGAGGGAGGGTCGAACACTGAAGCTTTCTTT. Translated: CASSPEGGSNTEAFF. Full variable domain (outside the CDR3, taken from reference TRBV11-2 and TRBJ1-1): EAGVAQSPRYKIIEKRQSVAFWCNPISGHATLYWYQQILGQGPKLLIQFQNNGVVDDSQLPKDRFSAERLKGVDSTLKIQPAKLEDSAVYLCASSPEGGSNTEAFFGQGTRLTVV.

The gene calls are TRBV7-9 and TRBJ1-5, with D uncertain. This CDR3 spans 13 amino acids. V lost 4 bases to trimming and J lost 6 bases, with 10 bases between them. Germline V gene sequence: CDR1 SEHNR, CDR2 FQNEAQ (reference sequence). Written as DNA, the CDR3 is TGTGCCAGCAGCTACCTTGAGTTTCAGCCCCAGCATTTT. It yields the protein CASSYLEFQPQHF.

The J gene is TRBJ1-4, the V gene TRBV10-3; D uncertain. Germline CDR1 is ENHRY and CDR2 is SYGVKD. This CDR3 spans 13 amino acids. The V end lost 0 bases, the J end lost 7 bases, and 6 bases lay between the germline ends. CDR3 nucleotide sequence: TGTGCCATCAGTGAGTCATCGAGTGAAAAACTGTTTTTT. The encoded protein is CAISESSSEKLFF.

CDR3 amino acids: CAWSERERGEQYF. As DNA, the CDR3 is TGTGCCTGGAGTGAGCGGGAGAGGGGCGAGCAGTACTTC. The chain combines TRBV30 with TRBJ2-7; 8 bases map to TRBD2. Trimming at V came to 1 base and at J to 6 bases, leaving 5 bases not matched to a gene. There are 13 residues in the CDR3. Germline loops: CDR1 GTSNPN, CDR2 SVGIG (reference sequence).

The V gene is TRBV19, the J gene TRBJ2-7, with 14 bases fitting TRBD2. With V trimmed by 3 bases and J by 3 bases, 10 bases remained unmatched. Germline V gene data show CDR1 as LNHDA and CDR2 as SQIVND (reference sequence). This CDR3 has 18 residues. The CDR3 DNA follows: TGTGCCAGTAGTATCGGGACTAGCGGGAGCAGGGTCGTCTACGAGCAGTACTTC. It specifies CASSIGTSGSRVVYEQYF.

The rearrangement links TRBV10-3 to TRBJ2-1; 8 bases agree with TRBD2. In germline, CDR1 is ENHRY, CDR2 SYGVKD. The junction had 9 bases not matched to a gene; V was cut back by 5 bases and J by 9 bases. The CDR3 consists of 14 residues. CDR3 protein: CAISTGTSNSEQFF. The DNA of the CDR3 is TGTGCCATCAGTACCGGGACTAGTAACAGTGAGCAGTTCTTC.

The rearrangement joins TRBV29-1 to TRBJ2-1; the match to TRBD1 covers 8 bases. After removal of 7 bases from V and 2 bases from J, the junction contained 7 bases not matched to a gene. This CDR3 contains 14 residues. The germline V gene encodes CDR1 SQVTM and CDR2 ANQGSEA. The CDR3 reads CSAVQGGAYNEQFF. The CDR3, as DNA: TGCAGCGCCGTACAGGGGGGTGCCTACAATGAGCAGTTCTTC.